The T cell receptor beta chain under discussion was sequenced for a study of T-cell reconstitution after alpha-beta-depleted transplantation in children. Study findings and constraints: Several hundred graft clones that had expanded were reportedly the source of alpha-beta T cells about two months after transplant.

Preparing the TCRbeta library involved the use of unique molecular identifiers. TCRdb itself ran the PCR reads through MiXCR, one entry per CDR3 protein. The sample gives 700,000 or so distinct CDR3 sequences, less than 15% of which show up once; 0.79% is in the top ten. CDR1 and CDR2 from the germline V gene are SGHRS and YFSETQ. V dropped 0 bases and J dropped 4 bases, with 12 bases sitting between them. The CDR3 loop spans 15 amino acids. On this clonotype: Its antigen is as yet unknown.

The source of this sequence is a girl aged 2-10 years with congenital amegakaryocytic thrombocytopenia, due to receive a stem cell transplant. Material: PBMCs, obtained before TCRalphabeta/CD19-depleted stem cell transplant. This chain uses TRBV5-1 with TRBJ2-3, with a tentative D call TRBD2 (5 bases). For the CDR3, the DNA is TGCGCCAGCAGCTTGGCCACTAGTGGGGCAGATACGCAGTATTTT. Encoded protein: CASSLATSGADTQYF.